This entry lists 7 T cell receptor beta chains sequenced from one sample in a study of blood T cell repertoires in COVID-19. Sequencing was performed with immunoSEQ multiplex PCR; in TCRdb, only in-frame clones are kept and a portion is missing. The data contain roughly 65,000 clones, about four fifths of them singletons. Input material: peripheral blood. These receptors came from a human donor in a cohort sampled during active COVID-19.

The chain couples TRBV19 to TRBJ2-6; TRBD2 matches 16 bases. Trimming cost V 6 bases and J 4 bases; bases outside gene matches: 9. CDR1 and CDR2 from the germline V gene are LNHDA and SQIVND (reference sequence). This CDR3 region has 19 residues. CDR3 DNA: TGTGCCAGTAGCACTCCGGGACTAGCGGGAGGGGGAGGGGCCAACGTCCTGACTTTC. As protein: CASSTPGLAGGGGANVLTF.

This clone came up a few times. The CDR3 reads CASSVQGGNTIYF. CDR3 bases: TGTGCCAGCAGCGTACAGGGCGGAAACACCATATATTTT. V and J are TRBV9 and TRBJ1-3, with D perhaps matching TRBD1 (5 bases). With 1 base removed from V and 4 bases from J, the gap between germline ends came to 6 bases. Per germline, CDR1 SGDLS and CDR2 YYNGEE. This CDR3 has 13 amino acids.

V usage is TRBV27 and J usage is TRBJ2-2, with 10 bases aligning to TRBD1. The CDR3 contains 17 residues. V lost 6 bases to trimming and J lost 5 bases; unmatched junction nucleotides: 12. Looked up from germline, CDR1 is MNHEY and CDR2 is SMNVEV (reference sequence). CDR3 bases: TGTGCCAGCAGGCCCCTCACCGGGACAGGGGAGACCGGGGAGCTGTTTTTT. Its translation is CASRPLTGTGETGELFF.

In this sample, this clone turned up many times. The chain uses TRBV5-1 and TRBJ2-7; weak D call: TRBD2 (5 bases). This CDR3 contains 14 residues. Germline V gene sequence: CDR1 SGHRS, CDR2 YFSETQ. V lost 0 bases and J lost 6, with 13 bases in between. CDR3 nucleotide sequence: TGCGCCAGCAGCTTGGGCGGGTTTGCCGTCGAGCAGTACTTC. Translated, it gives CASSLGGFAVEQYF. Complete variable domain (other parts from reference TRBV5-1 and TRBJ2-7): KAGVTQTPRYLIKTRGQQVTLSCSPISGHRSVSWYQQTPGQGLQFLFEYFSETQRNKGNFPGRFSGRQFSNSRSEMNVSTLELGDSALYLCASSLGGFAVEQYFGPGTRLTVT.

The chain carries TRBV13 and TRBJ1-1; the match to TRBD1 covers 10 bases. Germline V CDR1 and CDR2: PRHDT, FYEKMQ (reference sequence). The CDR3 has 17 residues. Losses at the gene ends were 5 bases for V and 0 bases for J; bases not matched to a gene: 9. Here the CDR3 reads CASSLSWDRGVNTEAFF. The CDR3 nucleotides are TGTGCCAGCAGCCTCTCTTGGGACAGGGGCGTGAACACTGAAGCTTTCTTT.

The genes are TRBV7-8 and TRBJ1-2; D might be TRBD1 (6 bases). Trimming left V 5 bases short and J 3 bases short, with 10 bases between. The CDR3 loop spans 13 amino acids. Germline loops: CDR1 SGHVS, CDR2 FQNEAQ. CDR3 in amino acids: CASSQGIDYGYTF. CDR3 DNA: TGTGCCAGCAGCCAGGGGATCGACTATGGCTACACCTTC.

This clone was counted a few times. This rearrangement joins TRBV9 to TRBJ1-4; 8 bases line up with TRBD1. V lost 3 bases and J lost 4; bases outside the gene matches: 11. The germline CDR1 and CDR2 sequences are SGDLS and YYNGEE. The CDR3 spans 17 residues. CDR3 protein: CASSDPSAGGYNEKLFF. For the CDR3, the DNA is TGTGCCAGCAGCGACCCTTCCGCAGGGGGCTATAATGAAAAACTGTTTTTT.